This TCR beta chain was observed in a study of blood T cell repertoires in COVID-19. Background on the study: The United States, Italy and Spain were the sources of the acute and convalescent COVID-19 samples. Sources were T cells, B-cell-depleted T cells, or PBMCs; the material itself was cDNA or gDNA.

In the original workflow: From reference gene primer amplification, estimates of nucleated cell counts were derived. Method: immunoSEQ multiplex PCR; TCRdb's copy keeps in-frame clones and lacks some. Clonal size and the V and J genes are those of that table, whereas D and trimming came from the DNA. The sample lists approximately 220,000 clones, roughly 84% seen once, with around 26% in the top ten. Input material: peripheral blood. This receptor was identified in a man aged 35 to 55 with acute or convalescent COVID-19.

The CDR3 region is CASSPTPGATYNEQFF. DNA of the CDR3: TGTGCCAGCAGTCCTACCCCGGGAGCAACCTACAATGAGCAGTTCTTC. This chain links TRBV27 with TRBJ2-1; D is perhaps TRBD2 (6 bases). The CDR3 is 16 residues long. V dropped 5 bases and J dropped 2 bases, with 16 bases sitting between them. Germline CDR1 MNHEY, CDR2 SMNVEV (reference sequence).